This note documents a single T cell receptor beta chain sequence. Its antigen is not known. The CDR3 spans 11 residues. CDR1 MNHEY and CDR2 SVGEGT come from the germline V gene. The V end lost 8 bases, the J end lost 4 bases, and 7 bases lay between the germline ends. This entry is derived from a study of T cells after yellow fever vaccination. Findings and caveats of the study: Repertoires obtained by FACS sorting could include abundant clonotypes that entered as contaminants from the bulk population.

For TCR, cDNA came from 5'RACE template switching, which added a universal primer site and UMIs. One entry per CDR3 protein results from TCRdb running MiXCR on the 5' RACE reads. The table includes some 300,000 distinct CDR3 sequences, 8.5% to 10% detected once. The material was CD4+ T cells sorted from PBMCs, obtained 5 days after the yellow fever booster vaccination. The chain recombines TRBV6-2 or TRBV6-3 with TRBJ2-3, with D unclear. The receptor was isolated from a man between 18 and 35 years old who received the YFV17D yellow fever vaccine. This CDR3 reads CASGHADTQYF. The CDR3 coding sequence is TGTGCCAGCGGGCACGCAGATACGCAGTATTTT.